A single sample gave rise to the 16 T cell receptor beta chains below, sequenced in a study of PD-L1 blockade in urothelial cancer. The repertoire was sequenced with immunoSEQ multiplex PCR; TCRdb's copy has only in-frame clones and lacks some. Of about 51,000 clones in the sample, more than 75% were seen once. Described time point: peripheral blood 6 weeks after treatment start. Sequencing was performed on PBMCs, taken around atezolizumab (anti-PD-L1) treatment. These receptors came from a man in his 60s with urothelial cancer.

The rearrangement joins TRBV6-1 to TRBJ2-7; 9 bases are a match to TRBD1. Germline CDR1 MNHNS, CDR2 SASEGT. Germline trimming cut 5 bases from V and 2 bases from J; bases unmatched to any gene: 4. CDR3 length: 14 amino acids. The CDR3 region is CASSRGQGAYEQYF. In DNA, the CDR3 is TGTGCCAGCAGTCGGGGACAGGGTGCCTACGAGCAGTACTTC.

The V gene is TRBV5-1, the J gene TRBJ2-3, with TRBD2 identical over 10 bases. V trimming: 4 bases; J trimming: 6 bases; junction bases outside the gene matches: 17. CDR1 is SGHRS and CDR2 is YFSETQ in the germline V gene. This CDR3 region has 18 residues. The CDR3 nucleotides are TGCGCCAGCAGCCCGTACACTGAGCGGGGGGGGGATCGGGATACGCAGTATTTT. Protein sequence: CASSPYTERGGDRDTQYF.

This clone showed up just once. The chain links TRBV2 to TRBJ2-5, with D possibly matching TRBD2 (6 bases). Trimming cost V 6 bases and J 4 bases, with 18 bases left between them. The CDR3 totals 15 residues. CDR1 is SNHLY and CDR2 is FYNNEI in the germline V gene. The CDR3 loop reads CASRGISGVGETQYF. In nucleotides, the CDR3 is TGTGCCAGCAGAGGGATTAGCGGCGTGGGAGAGACCCAGTACTTC.

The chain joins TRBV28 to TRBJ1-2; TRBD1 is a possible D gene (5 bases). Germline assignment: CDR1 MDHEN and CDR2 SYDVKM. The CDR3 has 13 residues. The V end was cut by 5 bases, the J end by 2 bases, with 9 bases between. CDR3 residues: CASSLTENYGYTF. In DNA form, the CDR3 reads TGTGCCAGCAGTCTGACAGAAAACTATGGCTACACCTTC.

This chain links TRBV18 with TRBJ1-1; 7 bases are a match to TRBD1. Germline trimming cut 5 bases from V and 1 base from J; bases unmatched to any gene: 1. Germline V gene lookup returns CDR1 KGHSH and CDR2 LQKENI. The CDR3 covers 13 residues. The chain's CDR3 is CASSDRANTEAFF. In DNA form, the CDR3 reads TGTGCCAGCTCAGACAGGGCGAACACTGAAGCTTTCTTT.

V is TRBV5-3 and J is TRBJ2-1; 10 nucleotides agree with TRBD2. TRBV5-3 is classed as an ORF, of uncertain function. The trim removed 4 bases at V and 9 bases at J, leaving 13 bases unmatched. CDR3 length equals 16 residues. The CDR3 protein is CARSPHPGTSVSEQFF. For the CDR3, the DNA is TGTGCCAGAAGCCCCCACCCCGGGACTAGCGTCAGTGAGCAGTTCTTC.

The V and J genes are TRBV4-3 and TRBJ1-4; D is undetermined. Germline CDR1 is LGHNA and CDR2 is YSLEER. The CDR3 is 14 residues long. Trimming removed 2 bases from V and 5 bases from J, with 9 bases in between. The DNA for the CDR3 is TGCGCCAGCAGCCAAAGCGGAGGGAATGAAAAACTGTTTTTT. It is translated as CASSQSGGNEKLFF.

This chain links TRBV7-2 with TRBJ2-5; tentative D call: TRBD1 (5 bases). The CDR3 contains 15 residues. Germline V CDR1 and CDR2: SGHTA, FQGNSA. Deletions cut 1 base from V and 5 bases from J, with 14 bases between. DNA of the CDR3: TGTGCCAGCAGCTTAGAAGCAGGGATGCGGGAGACCCAGTACTTC. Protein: CASSLEAGMRETQYF.

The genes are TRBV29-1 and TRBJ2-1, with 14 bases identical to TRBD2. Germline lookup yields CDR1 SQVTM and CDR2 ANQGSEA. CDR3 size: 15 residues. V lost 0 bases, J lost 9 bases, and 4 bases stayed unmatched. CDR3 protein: CSVEEGTSGSGEQFF. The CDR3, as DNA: TGCAGCGTTGAAGAAGGGACTAGCGGGAGTGGTGAGCAGTTCTTC.

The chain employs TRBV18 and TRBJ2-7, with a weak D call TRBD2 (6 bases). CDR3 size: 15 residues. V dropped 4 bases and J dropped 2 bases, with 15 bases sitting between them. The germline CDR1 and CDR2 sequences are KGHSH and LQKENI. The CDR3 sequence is CASSLTGLTTYEQYF. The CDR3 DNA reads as TGTGCCAGCTCACTAACGGGACTGACCACCTACGAGCAGTACTTC.

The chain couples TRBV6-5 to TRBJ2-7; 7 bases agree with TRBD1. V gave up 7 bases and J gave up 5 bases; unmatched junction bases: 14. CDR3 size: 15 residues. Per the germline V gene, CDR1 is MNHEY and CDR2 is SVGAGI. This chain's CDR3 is CASIQSPGQTHEQYF. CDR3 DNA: TGTGCCAGCATCCAGTCCCCGGGACAGACTCACGAGCAGTACTTC.

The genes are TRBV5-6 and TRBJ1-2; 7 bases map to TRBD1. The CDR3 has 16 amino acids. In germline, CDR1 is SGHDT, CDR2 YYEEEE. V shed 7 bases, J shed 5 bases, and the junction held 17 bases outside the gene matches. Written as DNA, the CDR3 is TGTGCCAGCGGGCCTACAGGGGTCCGAACGATTTATGGCTACACCTTC. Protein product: CASGPTGVRTIYGYTF.

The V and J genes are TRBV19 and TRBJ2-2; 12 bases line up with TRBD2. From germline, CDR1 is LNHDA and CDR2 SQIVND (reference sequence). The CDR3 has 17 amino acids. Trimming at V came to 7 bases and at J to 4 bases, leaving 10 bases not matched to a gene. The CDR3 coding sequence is TGTGCCAGTACTAGCGGGAGGGCCCGCACGGGCACCGGGGAGCTGTTTTTT. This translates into CASTSGRARTGTGELFF.

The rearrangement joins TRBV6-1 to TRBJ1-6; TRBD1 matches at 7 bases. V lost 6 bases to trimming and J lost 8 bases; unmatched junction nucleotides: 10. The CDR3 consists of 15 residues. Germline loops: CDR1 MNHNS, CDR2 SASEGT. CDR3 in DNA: TGTGCCAGCAGGCCTTCAACAGGGGAATATTCACCCCTCCACTTT. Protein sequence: CASRPSTGEYSPLHF.

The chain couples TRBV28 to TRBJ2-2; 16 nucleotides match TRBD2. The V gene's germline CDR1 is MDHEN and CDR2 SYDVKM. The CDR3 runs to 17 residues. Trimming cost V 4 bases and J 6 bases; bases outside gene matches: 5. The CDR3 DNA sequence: TGTGCCAGCAGTTCGTGGGGACTAGCGGGAGGGCCCGGGGAGCTGTTTTTT. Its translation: CASSSWGLAGGPGELFF. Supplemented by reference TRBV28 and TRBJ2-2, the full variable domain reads DVKVTQSSRYLVKRTGEKVFLECVQDMDHENMFWYRQDPGLGLRLIYFSYDVKMKEKGDIPEGYSVSREKKERFSLILESASTNQTSMYLCASSSWGLAGGPGELFFGEGSRLTVL.

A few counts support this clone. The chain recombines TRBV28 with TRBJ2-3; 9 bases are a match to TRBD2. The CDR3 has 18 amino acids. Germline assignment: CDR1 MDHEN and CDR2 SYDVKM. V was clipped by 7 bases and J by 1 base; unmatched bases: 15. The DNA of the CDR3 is TGTGCCAGCATTGGCGTCTGGGCGGCGGGAGGGCGCACAGATACGCAGTATTTT. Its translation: CASIGVWAAGGRTDTQYF.